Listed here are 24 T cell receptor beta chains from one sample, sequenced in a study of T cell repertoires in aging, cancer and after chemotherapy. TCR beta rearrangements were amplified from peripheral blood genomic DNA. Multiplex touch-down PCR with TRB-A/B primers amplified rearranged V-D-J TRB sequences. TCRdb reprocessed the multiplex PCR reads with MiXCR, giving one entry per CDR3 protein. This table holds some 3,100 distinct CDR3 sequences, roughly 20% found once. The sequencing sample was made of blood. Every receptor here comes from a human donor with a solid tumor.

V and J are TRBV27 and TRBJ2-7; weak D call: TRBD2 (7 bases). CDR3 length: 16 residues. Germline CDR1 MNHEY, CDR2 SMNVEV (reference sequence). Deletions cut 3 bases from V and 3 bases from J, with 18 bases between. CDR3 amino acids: CASSLVGGANLYEQYF. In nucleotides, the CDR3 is TGTGCCAGCAGTTTGGTTGGGGGGGCCAACCTCTACGAGCAGTACTTC.

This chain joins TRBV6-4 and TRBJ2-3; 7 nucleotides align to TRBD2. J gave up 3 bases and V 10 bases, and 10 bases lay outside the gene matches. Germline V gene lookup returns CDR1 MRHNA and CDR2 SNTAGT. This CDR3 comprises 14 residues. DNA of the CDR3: TGTGCCATCAGGAGTGCGGGAGAAACAGATACGCAGTATTTT. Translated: CAIRSAGETDTQYF.

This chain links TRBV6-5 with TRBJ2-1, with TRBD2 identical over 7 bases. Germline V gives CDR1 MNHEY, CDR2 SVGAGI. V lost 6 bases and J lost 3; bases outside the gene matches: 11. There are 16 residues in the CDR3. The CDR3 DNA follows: TGTGCCAGCAGCCCGCCGGGCGGGGGTGGCTACAATGAGCAGTTCTTC. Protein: CASSPPGGGGYNEQFF.

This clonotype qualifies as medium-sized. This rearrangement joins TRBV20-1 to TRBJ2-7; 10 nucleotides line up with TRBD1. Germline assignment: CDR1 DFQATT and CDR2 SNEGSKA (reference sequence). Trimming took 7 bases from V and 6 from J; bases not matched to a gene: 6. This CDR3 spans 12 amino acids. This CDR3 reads CSGDRGVREQYF. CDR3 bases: TGCAGTGGGGACAGGGGAGTACGCGAGCAGTACTTC.

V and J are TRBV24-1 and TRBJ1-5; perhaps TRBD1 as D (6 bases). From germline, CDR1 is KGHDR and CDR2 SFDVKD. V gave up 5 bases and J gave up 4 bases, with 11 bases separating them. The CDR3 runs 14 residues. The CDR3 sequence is CATSAWGANQPQHF. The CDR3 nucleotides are TGTGCCACCAGTGCTTGGGGGGCAAATCAGCCCCAGCATTTT.

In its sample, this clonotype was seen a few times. CDR3 DNA sequence: TGTGCCAGTACCGAGGGGGGTTTTAGTGCTGAAGCTTTCTTT. Translated, it gives CASTEGGFSAEAFF. The chain links TRBV19 to TRBJ1-1, with D possibly being TRBD1 (6 bases). Trimming removed 7 bases at V and 6 bases at J, with 18 bases between. The CDR3 totals 14 residues. From germline, CDR1 is LNHDA and CDR2 SQIVND (reference sequence).

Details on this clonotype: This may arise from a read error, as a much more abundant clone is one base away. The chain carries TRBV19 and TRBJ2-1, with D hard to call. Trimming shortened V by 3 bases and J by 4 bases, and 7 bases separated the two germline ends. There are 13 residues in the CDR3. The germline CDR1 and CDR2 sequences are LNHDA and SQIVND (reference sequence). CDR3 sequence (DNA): TGTGCCAGTAGTATTGAGGAGTACAATGAGCAGTTCTTC. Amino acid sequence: CASSIEEYNEQFF.

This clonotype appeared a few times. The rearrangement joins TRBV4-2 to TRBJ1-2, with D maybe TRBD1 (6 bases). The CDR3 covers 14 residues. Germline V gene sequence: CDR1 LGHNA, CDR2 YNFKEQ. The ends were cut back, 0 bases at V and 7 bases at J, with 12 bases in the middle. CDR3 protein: CASSQDGGVGGYTF. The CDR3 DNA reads TGTGCCAGCAGCCAAGATGGGGGCGTTGGTGGCTACACCTTC.

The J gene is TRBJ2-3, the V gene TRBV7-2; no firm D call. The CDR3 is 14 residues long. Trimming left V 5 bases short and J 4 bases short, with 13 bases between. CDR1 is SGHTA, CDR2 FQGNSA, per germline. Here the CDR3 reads CASSAQFGPDTQYF. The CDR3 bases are TGTGCCAGCAGCGCACAGTTCGGCCCAGATACGCAGTATTTT.

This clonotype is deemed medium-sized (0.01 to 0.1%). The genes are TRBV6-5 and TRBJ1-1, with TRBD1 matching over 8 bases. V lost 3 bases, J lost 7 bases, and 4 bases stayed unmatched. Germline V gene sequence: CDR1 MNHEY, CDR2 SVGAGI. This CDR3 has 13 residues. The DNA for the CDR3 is TGTGCCAGCAGTTATCAGGGGGCAAGTGAAGCTTTCTTT. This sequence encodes CASSYQGASEAFF.

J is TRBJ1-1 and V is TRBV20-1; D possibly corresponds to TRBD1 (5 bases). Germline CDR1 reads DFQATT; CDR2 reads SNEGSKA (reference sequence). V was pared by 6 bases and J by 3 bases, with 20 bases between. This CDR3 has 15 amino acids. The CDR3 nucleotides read TGCAGTGCGGACGGGGAGGCCAGGGCGGACACTGAAGCTTTCTTT. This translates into CSADGEARADTEAFF.

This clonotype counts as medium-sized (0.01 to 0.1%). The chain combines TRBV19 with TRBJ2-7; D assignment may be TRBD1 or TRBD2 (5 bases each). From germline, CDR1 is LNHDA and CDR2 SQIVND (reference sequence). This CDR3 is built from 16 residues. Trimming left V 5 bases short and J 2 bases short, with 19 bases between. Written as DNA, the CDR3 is TGTGCCAGTAGTCATGGGGGTGGGCCGACCGCCTACGAGCAGTACTTC. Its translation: CASSHGGGPTAYEQYF.

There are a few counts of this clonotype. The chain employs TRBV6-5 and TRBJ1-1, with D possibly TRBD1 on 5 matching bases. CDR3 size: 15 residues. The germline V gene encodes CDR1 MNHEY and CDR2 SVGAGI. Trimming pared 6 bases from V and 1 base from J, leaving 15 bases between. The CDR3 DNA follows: TGTGCCAGCAGCCAAGGGAGGGGATGGAACACTGAAGCTTTCTTT. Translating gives CASSQGRGWNTEAFF.

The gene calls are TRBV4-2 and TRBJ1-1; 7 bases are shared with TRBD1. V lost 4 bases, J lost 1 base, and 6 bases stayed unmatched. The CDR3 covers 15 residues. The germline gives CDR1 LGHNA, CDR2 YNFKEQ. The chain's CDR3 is CASSPRQGKNTEAFF. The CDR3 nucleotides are TGTGCCAGCAGCCCCCGACAGGGCAAGAACACTGAAGCTTTCTTT.

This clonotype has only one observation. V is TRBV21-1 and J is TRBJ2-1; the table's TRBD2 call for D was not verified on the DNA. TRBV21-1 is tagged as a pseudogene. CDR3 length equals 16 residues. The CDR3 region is CASSTETSGLGAEQFF. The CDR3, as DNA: TGTGCCAGCAGCACTGAGACTAGCGGCCTCGGGGCTGAGCAGTTCTTC.

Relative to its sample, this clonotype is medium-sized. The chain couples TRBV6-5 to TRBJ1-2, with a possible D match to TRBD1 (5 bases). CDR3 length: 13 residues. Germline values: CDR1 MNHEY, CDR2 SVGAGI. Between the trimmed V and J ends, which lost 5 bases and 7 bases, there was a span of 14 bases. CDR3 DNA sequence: TGTGCCAGCAGTGGCTGGCGACAGACTGGCTACACCTTC. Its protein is CASSGWRQTGYTF.

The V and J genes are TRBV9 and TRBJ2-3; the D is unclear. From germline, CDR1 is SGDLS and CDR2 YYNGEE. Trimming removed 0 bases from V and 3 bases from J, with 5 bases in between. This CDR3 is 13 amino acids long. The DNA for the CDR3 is TGTGCCAGCAGCGTAGAATTGACAGATACGCAGTATTTT. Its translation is CASSVELTDTQYF.

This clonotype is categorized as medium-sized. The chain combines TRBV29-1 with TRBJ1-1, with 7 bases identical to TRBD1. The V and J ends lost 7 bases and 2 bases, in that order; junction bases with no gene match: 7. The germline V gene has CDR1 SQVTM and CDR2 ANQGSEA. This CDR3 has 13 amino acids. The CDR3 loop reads CSALRDRNTEAFF. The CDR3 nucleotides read TGCAGCGCGCTGCGGGACAGAAACACTGAAGCTTTCTTT.

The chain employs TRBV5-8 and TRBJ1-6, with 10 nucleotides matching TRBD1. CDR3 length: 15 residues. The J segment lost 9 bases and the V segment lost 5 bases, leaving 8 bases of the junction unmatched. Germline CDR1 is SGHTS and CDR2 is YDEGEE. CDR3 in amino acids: CASRPRDRGSSPLHF. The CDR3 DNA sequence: TGTGCCAGCAGACCCCGGGACAGGGGAAGTTCACCCCTCCACTTT.

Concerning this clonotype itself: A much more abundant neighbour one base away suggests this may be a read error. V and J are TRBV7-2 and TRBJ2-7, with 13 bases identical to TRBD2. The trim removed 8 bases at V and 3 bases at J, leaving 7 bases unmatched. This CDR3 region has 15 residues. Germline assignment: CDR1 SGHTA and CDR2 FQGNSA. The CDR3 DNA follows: TGTGCCAGCGGCTCGAGACTAGCGGGGGGCTACGAGCAGTACTTC. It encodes CASGSRLAGGYEQYF.

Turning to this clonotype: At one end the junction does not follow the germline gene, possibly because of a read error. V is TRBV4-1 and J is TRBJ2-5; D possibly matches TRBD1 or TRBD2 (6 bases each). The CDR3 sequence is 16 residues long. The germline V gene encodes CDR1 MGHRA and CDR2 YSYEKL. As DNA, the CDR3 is TGTGCCAGCAGCCAAGATGGAGGGGGGCAACAAGAGACCCAGTACTTC. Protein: CASSQDGGGQQETQYF.

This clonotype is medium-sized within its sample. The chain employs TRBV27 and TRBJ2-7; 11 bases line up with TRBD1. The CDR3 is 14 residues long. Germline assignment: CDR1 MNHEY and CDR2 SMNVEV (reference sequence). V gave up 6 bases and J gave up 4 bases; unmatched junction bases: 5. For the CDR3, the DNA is TGTGCCAGCAGAATTGGGACAGGGGGATACGAGCAGTACTTC. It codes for CASRIGTGGYEQYF.

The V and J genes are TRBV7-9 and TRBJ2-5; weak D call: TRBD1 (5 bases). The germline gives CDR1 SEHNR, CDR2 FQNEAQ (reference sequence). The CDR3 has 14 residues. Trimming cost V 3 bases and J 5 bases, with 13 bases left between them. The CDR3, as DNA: TGTGCCAGCAGCTTCCGGGCAGGGATGGAGACCCAGTACTTC. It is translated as CASSFRAGMETQYF.

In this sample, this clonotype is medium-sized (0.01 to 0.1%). The CDR3: CASITTGVDNEQFF. CDR3 nucleotides: TGTGCCAGCATCACGACAGGGGTCGACAATGAGCAGTTCTTC. The V call is TRBV7-9, the J call TRBJ2-1; TRBD1 matches 8 bases. From germline, CDR1 is SEHNR and CDR2 FQNEAQ (reference sequence). J lost 5 bases, V lost 7 bases, and 7 bases had no gene match. The CDR3 is 14 amino acids.